Detailed here is one TCR beta chain. This clone's antigen is unknown. No base-level quality is on record; no much larger clone is a single base apart. This entry is derived from a study of Ad26.COV2.S vaccination and SARS-CoV-2 variants (dated by TCRdb to the early 2020s). Regarding the research as a whole: Vaccine-arm donors came from COV1001, a multicentre, randomized, double-blind, placebo-controlled phase I-IIa trial of Ad26.COV2.S in healthy adults. Ad26.COV2.S was given intramuscularly at 5x10^10 or 1x10^11 viral particles, as a single shot or as two shots 56 days apart. Sequencing of the TCRbeta repertoire served to evaluate the specificity and breadth of SARS-CoV-2-reactive T cell receptors following Ad26.COV2.S vaccination. The TCR-sequenced set comprised approximately 30 samples: around 20 Ad26.COV2.S vaccine recipients, 5 placebo recipients and 8 SARS-CoV-2 convalescent individuals. Participants in the trial were split at random into five groups of five each, receiving low-dose or high-dose Ad26.COV2.S once or twice, or else placebo on both occasions. Investigators remained blinded to trial group allocation during experiments and outcome assessment.

The immunoSEQ Assay was the method used to sequence TCRbeta CDR3 regions. After extraction, genomic DNA underwent amplification by bias-controlled multiplex PCR, followed by high-throughput sequencing. In the source study's methods: To quantify the absolute abundance of each unique TCRbeta CDR3 region, sequences were collapsed and filtered. Usable DNA was measured by amplifying reference genes present in all nucleated cells, and TCRbeta template counts were normalized to that usable DNA to estimate T cell fraction. Repertoire TCRs were annotated as SARS-CoV-2-specific when V gene, CDR3 amino acid sequence and J gene were exactly matched to a known reactive TCR set. MIRA supplied the reference SARS-CoV-2 TCR set, which was filtered for enrichment in COVID-19-positive ImmuneCODE repertoires so that public or cross-reactive TCRs were removed. Drawing on the MIRA antigens, annotated TCRs were analysed further at the level of specific ORF or position within ORF. Depth was the summed frequency of annotated unique rearrangements, while breadth was defined as annotated unique rearrangements over total unique productive rearrangements. TCR breadth was compared between groups using two-sided Wilcoxon rank-sum tests. TCRdb re-hosts the immuneACCESS table, in-frame sequences only. Its copies lack some clones; in the studies checked, an unresolved V gene accounts for under half of them, and the cause for the rest is not known. V and J calls and clone size are as listed in that table; D and trimming were resolved from the DNA. The sample yields about 350,000 clones; about 85% were counted once. Clones ranked in the top ten supply around 6.4% of the sample.

What the treatment or condition label conveys for this sample: roughly 20 received Ad26.COV2.S at low or high dose, single or two shots; about 5 received placebo; per-sample allocation not given. Repertoires of vaccine and placebo recipients were sequenced from samples taken on day 63 after the first injection. In Cohort 1b, more than 20 adults aged 18-55 years were enrolled at a single site in Boston, USA, between 29 July and 7 August 2020. Ad26.COV2.S was a replication-incompetent adenovirus type 26 vector expressing a prefusion-stabilized SARS-CoV-2 spike protein from the original Wuhan strain. V gives up 8 bases and J gives up 5 bases, and the segment between their germline ends measures 18 bases. The CDR3 runs 14 amino acids, cysteine and phenylalanine included. Of all the DNA, just the CDR3 is kept, 42 bases in frame from base 1. Via the germline V gene (reference sequence), CDR1 is MNHEY and CDR2 SMNVEV.

Study-wide conclusions, independent of this receptor: The study was not powered to compare responses between vaccine doses or regimens. Substantial breadth of spike-specific CD8+ and CD4+ T cell responses was reported after vaccination. The authors noted that total T cell responses may have been underestimated by the TCR breadth and depth analyses. Ad26.COV2.S recipients had higher spike-specific TCR breadth than placebo recipients (P = 0.0014). Vaccine and placebo recipients had comparable non-spike TCR breadth, which fits with the vaccine containing only spike.

The TCR sequence derives from a person between 18 and 65 years old who received the Ad26.COV2.S COVID-19 vaccine or a placebo. The material sequenced was peripheral blood, taken in a trial of Ad26.COV2.S vaccine versus placebo. The chain employs TRBV27 and TRBJ1-2; no D gene can be assigned with confidence. The sequence in DNA is TGTGCCAGCGGATCCGGGAGTCGTCGTTATGGCTACACCTTC. Its translation is CASGSGSRRYGYTF.